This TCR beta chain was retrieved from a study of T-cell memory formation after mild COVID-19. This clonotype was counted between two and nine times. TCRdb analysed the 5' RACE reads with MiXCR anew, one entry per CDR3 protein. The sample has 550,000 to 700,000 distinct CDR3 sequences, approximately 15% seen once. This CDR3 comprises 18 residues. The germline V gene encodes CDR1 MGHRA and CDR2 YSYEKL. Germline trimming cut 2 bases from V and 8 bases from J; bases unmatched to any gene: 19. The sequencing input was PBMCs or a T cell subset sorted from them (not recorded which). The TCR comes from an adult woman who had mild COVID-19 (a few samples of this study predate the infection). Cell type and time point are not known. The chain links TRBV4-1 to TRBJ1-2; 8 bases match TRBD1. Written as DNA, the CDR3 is TGCGCCAGCAGCCAATCTTCACCCGGCGGACAGGGCCCGGGGGGCTACACCTTC. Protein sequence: CASSQSSPGGQGPGGYTF.